A selection of T cell receptor beta chains follows, all from one sample in a study of post-analysis software for immune sequencing data. Each CDR3 protein is one row after TCRdb ran MiXCR on the PCR reads. The data show approximately 730,000 distinct CDR3 sequences, roughly 46% seen once. Input material: blood. The receptors come from a girl under 18 with multiple sclerosis. Each CDR3 is given with its conserved first and last residue. D genes are given only for firm matches. Clone size is shown for a subset of rows, as once, few, many or a class of expanded clone.

j_call | v_call | d_call | clone_size | cdr3_length | cdr3_aa | cdr3_nt
TRBJ2-5 | TRBV29-1 | - | - | 12 | CSVAWGQETQYF | TGCAGCGTCGCTTGGGGACAAGAGACCCAGTACTTC
TRBJ2-3 | TRBV20-1 | - | - | 13 | CSARSPSADTQYF | TGCAGTGCGAGGAGTCCTAGCGCAGATACGCAGTATTTT
TRBJ2-1 | TRBV14 | - | - | 17 | CASSQDRRGGKLNEQFF | TGTGCCAGCAGCCAAGATAGAAGAGGCGGGAAACTCAATGAGCAGTTCTTC
TRBJ1-2 | TRBV6-6 | - | - | 10 | CAIAGYGYTF | TGTGCCATCGCGGGCTATGGCTACACCTTC
TRBJ2-7 | TRBV6-2/TRBV6-3 | TRBD2 | few | 17 | CASSYMGLAGPSYEQYF | TGTGCCAGCAGTTACATGGGACTAGCGGGACCGTCCTACGAGCAGTACTTC
TRBJ2-7 | TRBV13 | - | - | 17 | CASSRRGGALPSYEQYF | TGTGCCAGCAGCCGGAGGGGTGGGGCTCTCCCCAGCTACGAGCAGTACTTC
TRBJ1-2 | TRBV28 | - | few | 13 | CASKEGANYGYTF | TGTGCCAGCAAAGAGGGGGCTAACTATGGCTACACCTTC
TRBJ2-7 | TRBV6-5 | TRBD2 | - | 18 | CASSYSPPGLAGAYEQYF | TGTGCCAGCAGTTACTCGCCCCCGGGACTAGCGGGAGCTTATGAGCAGTACTTC
TRBJ2-5 | TRBV7-9 | TRBD2 | - | 14 | CASSFSAGEETQYF | TGTGCCAGCAGCTTTTCAGCGGGAGAAGAGACCCAGTACTTC
TRBJ1-1 | TRBV4-1 | TRBD1 | few | 14 | CASSGQGAGTEAFF | TGCGCCAGCAGCGGACAGGGGGCTGGCACTGAAGCTTTCTTT
TRBJ2-5 | TRBV7-2 | TRBD1 | - | 15 | CASSGGQDPQETQYF | TGTGCCAGCAGCGGGGGACAGGACCCCCAAGAGACCCAGTACTTC
TRBJ1-2 | TRBV15 | - | - | 14 | CATGVDSSNYGYTF | TGTGCCACCGGAGTGGACAGCTCCAACTATGGCTACACCTTC
TRBJ2-5 | TRBV12-3/TRBV12-4 | - | few | 13 | CATLGQNQETQYF | TGTGCCACCCTAGGACAGAACCAAGAGACCCAGTACTTC
TRBJ2-7 | TRBV27 | - | - | 14 | CASHPRDFNYEQYF | TGTGCCAGCCATCCAAGGGACTTTAACTACGAGCAGTACTTC
TRBJ2-1 | TRBV24-1 | - | few | 14 | CATSGHQAYNEQFF | TGTGCCACCAGCGGGCACCAGGCCTACAATGAGCAGTTCTTC
TRBJ2-1 | TRBV20-1 | TRBD2 | many | 12 | CSLAGSYNEQFF | TGCAGTCTAGCGGGCTCCTACAATGAGCAGTTCTTC
TRBJ2-1 | TRBV10-3 | TRBD2 | few | 14 | CAITAGGSYNEQFF | TGTGCCATCACGGCCGGCGGGAGCTACAATGAGCAGTTCTTC
TRBJ2-1 | TRBV3-1 | TRBD2 | - | 14 | CASREGTSHYEQFF | TGTGCCAGCAGGGAAGGGACTAGCCACTATGAGCAGTTCTTC
TRBJ2-7 | TRBV30 | - | - | 13 | CAWGNQPGHEQYF | TGTGCCTGGGGCAATCAACCAGGGCACGAGCAGTACTTC
TRBJ2-7 | TRBV27 | - | - | 15 | CASIPSGGGPYEQYF | TGTGCCAGCATTCCTTCAGGGGGAGGGCCCTACGAGCAGTACTTC
TRBJ2-1 | TRBV6-6 | - | many | 14 | CASSYSLNNNEQFF | TGTGCCAGCAGTTACTCACTGAATAACAATGAGCAGTTCTTC
TRBJ2-7 | TRBV7-2 | - | - | 15 | CASRREGGAVSEQYF | TGTGCCAGCCGGAGAGAGGGGGGGGCGGTGAGCGAGCAGTACTTC
TRBJ2-7 | TRBV6-5 | - | - | 13 | CASSATRSYEQYF | TGTGCCAGCAGTGCCACAAGGTCCTACGAGCAGTACTTC
TRBJ2-5 | TRBV24-1 | - | - | 12 | CATSDLRSAQYF | TGTGCCACCAGTGATTTGCGGAGCGCACAGTACTTC